The present TCR beta chain was sequenced within a study of spatial heterogeneity in lung cancer. Study overall: Raw reads showed each unique TCR and UMI combination turning up more than ten times on average.

One entry per CDR3 protein, called by TCRdb with MiXCR from the 5' RACE reads. The top ten clones hold around 28% of a sample with about 36,000 distinct CDR3 sequences, approximately 5.2% of them seen once. Time point specified: sample taken at primary tumor resection. Sequencing covered unsorted whole RNA taken from tumor, nontumor lung or frozen PBMC. Overall study results and limits: Ubiquitous expanded tumor TCRs surfaced in blood more at resection than they did at follow-up.

This clonotype occurred many times. Its target is not known. The receptor was derived from a female donor with early-stage non-small cell lung cancer. This material consisted of PBMCs, taken at surgery.

The CDR3 sequence is CATSRERADRGETQYF. In nucleotides, the CDR3 is TGTGCCACCAGCAGAGAGCGGGCGGACAGGGGAGAGACCCAGTACTTC. V usage is TRBV15 and J usage is TRBJ2-5; 9 bases line up with TRBD1. Germline CDR1 and CDR2: LNHNV and YYDKDF (reference sequence). V was clipped by 0 bases and J by 4 bases; unmatched bases: 6. The CDR3 extends over 16 amino acids.